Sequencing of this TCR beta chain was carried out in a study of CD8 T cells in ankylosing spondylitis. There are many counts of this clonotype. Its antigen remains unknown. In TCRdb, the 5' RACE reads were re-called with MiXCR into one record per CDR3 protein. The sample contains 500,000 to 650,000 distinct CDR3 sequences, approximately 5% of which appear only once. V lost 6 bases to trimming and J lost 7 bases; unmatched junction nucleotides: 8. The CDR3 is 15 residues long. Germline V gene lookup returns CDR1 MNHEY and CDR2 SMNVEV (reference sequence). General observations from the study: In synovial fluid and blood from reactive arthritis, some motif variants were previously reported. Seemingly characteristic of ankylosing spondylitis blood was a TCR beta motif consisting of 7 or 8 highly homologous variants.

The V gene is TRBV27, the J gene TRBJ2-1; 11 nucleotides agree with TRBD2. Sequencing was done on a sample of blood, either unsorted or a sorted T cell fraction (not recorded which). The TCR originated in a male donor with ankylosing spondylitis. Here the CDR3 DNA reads TGTGCCAGCAGGCAGGGAACTAGCGGGAGTAATGAGCAGTTCTTC. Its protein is CASRQGTSGSNEQFF.